The 23 T cell receptor beta chains reported below all come from one sample, sequenced in a study of shared clonotypes between healthy human individuals (dated by TCRdb to about 2020). The library was generated by the immunoSEQ multiplex PCR assay. What TCRdb holds here is the immuneACCESS table cut down to in-frame rearrangements. Part of the clones is not present; checked against another copy, under half of the missing clones reflect an unresolved V gene, and the others are unexplained. The sample includes about 1 million clones, with roughly 80% observed a single time. The top ten clonotypes cover 1.4% to 1.5% of the sample. The sequenced material came from memory CD4+ T cells sorted from blood. Per the publication, the cell subset or site label means: CD45RA-negative fraction. The origin of the receptors is a man in his late teens or twenties in good health.

The J gene is TRBJ2-3, the V gene TRBV5-1, with 10 bases identical to TRBD2. V shed 4 bases, J shed 0 bases, and the junction held 8 bases outside the gene matches. CDR1 and CDR2 from the germline V gene are SGHRS and YFSETQ. The CDR3 has 17 amino acids. The CDR3 DNA reads TGCGCCAGCAGCGGGGCTAGCGGGAGCTTAAGCACAGATACGCAGTATTTT. Its translation is CASSGASGSLSTDTQYF.

The gene calls are TRBV6-1 and TRBJ1-5; no clear D gene. CDR1 is MNHNS and CDR2 is SASEGT in the germline V gene. This CDR3 has 14 residues. Trimming left V 3 bases short and J 5 bases short, with 11 bases between. The CDR3, as DNA: TGTGCCAGCAGTGATCCGACGGAAGATCAGCCCCAGCATTTT. As protein: CASSDPTEDQPQHF.

The gene calls are TRBV7-3 and TRBJ2-7; 7 bases map to TRBD1. The V gene's germline CDR1 is SGHTA and CDR2 FQGTGA. This CDR3 has 14 amino acids. V shed 2 bases, J shed 3 bases, and the junction held 4 bases outside the gene matches. The CDR3 nucleotides read TGTGCCAGCAGCTTACAAGGGGGCAGCTACGAGCAGTACTTC. Protein sequence: CASSLQGGSYEQYF.

The chain employs TRBV2 and TRBJ2-5; perhaps TRBD2 as D (6 bases). The V end was cut by 5 bases, the J end by 2 bases, with 9 bases between. CDR3 length: 13 amino acids. Germline CDR1 and CDR2: SNHLY and FYNNEI. CDR3 protein: CASSRGLQETQYF. The CDR3 DNA is TGTGCCAGCAGTCGGGGACTTCAAGAGACCCAGTACTTC.

The CDR3 loop reads CASSAGTPYEQYF. CDR3 DNA: TGTGCCAGCAGCGCTGGGACACCCTACGAGCAGTACTTC. V gene TRBV6-5 combines with J gene TRBJ2-7, with D perhaps matching TRBD1 (6 bases). V was shortened by 6 bases and J by 2 bases, with 11 bases between the two germline ends. The CDR3 has 13 residues. Germline V gene lookup returns CDR1 MNHEY and CDR2 SVGAGI.

The CDR3 DNA follows: TGTGCCAGCAGTCTATTCAACCACAATGAGCAGTTCTTC. Its protein is CASSLFNHNEQFF. V usage is TRBV27 and J usage is TRBJ2-1; D gene unclear. There are 13 residues in the CDR3. CDR1 is MNHEY, CDR2 SMNVEV, per germline (reference sequence). V lost 5 bases and J 5 bases, leaving 10 bases between the germline ends.

V gene TRBV19 combines with J gene TRBJ1-5, with TRBD1 as a possible D gene (5 bases). Germline-derived CDR1 and CDR2 are LNHDA and SQIVND (reference sequence). V dropped 10 bases and J dropped 0 bases, with 19 bases sitting between them. The CDR3 length is 16 residues. This chain's CDR3 is CATQTVRGYSNQPQHF. Here the CDR3 DNA reads TGTGCCACTCAGACAGTCCGCGGGTATAGCAATCAGCCCCAGCATTTT.

CDR3 region: CASKLAGGTDTQYF. The CDR3 DNA is TGTGCCAGTAAGTTAGCGGGAGGTACAGATACGCAGTATTTT. V is TRBV19 and J is TRBJ2-3, with 10 positions matching TRBD2. Germline V CDR1 and CDR2: LNHDA, SQIVND (reference sequence). CDR3 length equals 14 residues. With 7 bases clipped from V and 3 bases from J, the junction kept 4 bases outside the gene matches.

The chain joins TRBV18 to TRBJ2-5, with 12 bases that match TRBD1. The CDR3 runs 15 residues. Germline V lookup: CDR1 KGHSH, CDR2 LQKENI. J was trimmed by 5 bases and V by 3 bases; bases with no gene match: 4. Written as DNA, the CDR3 is TGTGCCAGCTCACCCGGGACAGGGGGCGAGGAGACCCAGTACTTC. This gives the protein CASSPGTGGEETQYF.

The chain joins TRBV5-1 to TRBJ2-7; TRBD2 is a possible D gene (6 bases). V lost 0 bases and J lost 2, with 12 bases in between. The CDR3 is made up of 15 amino acids. Germline V gene sequence: CDR1 SGHRS, CDR2 YFSETQ. Here the CDR3 reads CASSLGGTQAYEQYF. CDR3 nucleotide sequence: TGCGCCAGCAGCTTGGGGGGGACTCAGGCCTACGAGCAGTACTTC.

This rearrangement joins TRBV5-1 to TRBJ2-2; the match to TRBD2 covers 8 bases. Germline V gene sequence: CDR1 SGHRS, CDR2 YFSETQ. The CDR3 is 16 residues long. V lost 3 bases and J lost 2; bases outside the gene matches: 6. The CDR3 sequence: CASSSDSGINTGELFF. As DNA, the CDR3 is TGCGCCAGCAGCTCGGATAGCGGGATAAACACCGGGGAGCTGTTTTTT.

The chain recombines TRBV5-1 with TRBJ2-3; TRBD2 might be the D (5 bases). The germline V gene has CDR1 SGHRS and CDR2 YFSETQ. Trimming took 3 bases from V and 0 from J, leaving 11 bases between them. This CDR3 has 15 amino acids. The CDR3 bases are TGCGCCAGCAGCTCGGGGTTCTCTAGCACAGATACGCAGTATTTT. Amino acid sequence: CASSSGFSSTDTQYF.

This clone turned up a few times. The rearrangement uses TRBV9 and TRBJ2-1; 8 bases fit TRBD2. The CDR3 contains 18 residues. V lost 4 bases and J lost 0; bases outside the gene matches: 12. From germline, CDR1 is SGDLS and CDR2 YYNGEE. CDR3 sequence reads: CASSPGGGSGSSYNEQFF. DNA for the CDR3: TGTGCCAGCAGCCCGGGGGGAGGGAGCGGGAGCTCCTACAATGAGCAGTTCTTC.

This clone turned up a few times. The chain recombines TRBV2 with TRBJ2-1, with D perhaps matching TRBD2 (6 bases). This CDR3 contains 14 residues. Germline CDR1 is SNHLY and CDR2 is FYNNEI. V lost 7 bases and J lost 3, with 13 bases in between. The CDR3: CASTGGGIYNEQFF. The CDR3 coding sequence is TGTGCCAGCACCGGCGGCGGGATCTACAATGAGCAGTTCTTC.

The chain has TRBV25-1 and TRBJ1-4; no reliable D call. The CDR3 has 14 amino acids. The germline gives CDR1 MGHDK, CDR2 SYGVNS. The V end lost 2 bases, the J end lost 11 bases, and 15 bases lay between the germline ends. The CDR3 here is CASSENPLVGKLFF. In nucleotides, the CDR3 is TGTGCCAGCAGTGAAAACCCCCTCGTGGGGAAACTGTTTTTT.

This clone was seen only a few times. The chain is built from TRBV6-1 and TRBJ2-7, with D perhaps TRBD1 (5 bases). This CDR3 spans 14 amino acids. Germline-derived CDR1 and CDR2 are MNHNS and SASEGT. Between the trimmed V and J ends, which lost 2 bases and 4 bases, there was a span of 12 bases. The CDR3 loop is CASSELPGQYEQYF. The DNA of the CDR3 is TGTGCCAGCAGTGAATTACCAGGGCAGTACGAGCAGTACTTC.

This sequence joins TRBV11-3 and TRBJ2-3; 12 positions agree with TRBD2. V was clipped by 5 bases and J by 6 bases; unmatched bases: 3. Germline CDR1 is SGHNT and CDR2 is YENEEA. This CDR3 is 14 amino acids long. CDR3 coding DNA: TGTGCCAGCAGCGGACTAGCGGGGCGGGATACGCAGTATTTT. The encoded protein is CASSGLAGRDTQYF.

The V gene is TRBV5-1, the J gene TRBJ1-3; tentatively, D is TRBD1 (5 bases). The ends were cut back, 3 bases at V and 2 bases at J, with 6 bases in the middle. Germline V lookup: CDR1 SGHRS, CDR2 YFSETQ. The length of the CDR3 is 13 residues. The CDR3 nucleotides are TGCGCCAGCAGCTCAGGGACTGGAAACACCATATATTTT. Its protein is CASSSGTGNTIYF.

This clone is a singleton in its sample. The J gene is TRBJ1-2, the V gene TRBV7-8, with 7 bases lining up with TRBD1. CDR1 is SGHVS, CDR2 FQNEAQ, per germline. The CDR3 consists of 15 residues. V lost 0 bases, J lost 7 bases, and 8 bases stayed unmatched. The CDR3 coding sequence is TGTGCCAGCAGCTTAGCCGCAGGGGGAACGGGTGGCTACACCTTC. It is translated as CASSLAAGGTGGYTF.

The chain recombines TRBV28 with TRBJ1-4; TRBD1 matches at 8 bases. Per germline, CDR1 MDHEN and CDR2 SYDVKM. The ends lost 5 bases at V and 7 bases at J; junction bases unmatched: 12. CDR3 length: 16 residues. CDR3 in amino acids: CASSPTGGTGAEKLFF. CDR3 DNA sequence: TGTGCCAGCAGTCCCACAGGGGGAACGGGTGCTGAAAAACTGTTTTTT.

The chain has TRBV30 and TRBJ2-7; D is possibly TRBD2 (5 bases). The V gene's germline CDR1 is GTSNPN and CDR2 SVGIG (reference sequence). V was shortened by 1 base and J by 5 bases, with 9 bases between the two germline ends. The CDR3 runs to 12 residues. For the CDR3, the DNA is TGTGCCTGGAGTGCCTCGAGGGACGAGCAGTACTTC. Translation gives CAWSASRDEQYF.

The V and J genes are TRBV19 and TRBJ1-4, with TRBD1 matching over 12 bases. Losses at the gene ends were 8 bases for V and 5 bases for J; bases not matched to a gene: 3. There are 14 residues in the CDR3. Germline V gives CDR1 LNHDA, CDR2 SQIVND (reference sequence). The CDR3 DNA is TGTGCCAGTGGGACAGGGGGCTCCAATGAAAAACTGTTTTTT. This sequence encodes CASGTGGSNEKLFF. Combining the CDR3 with reference TRBV19 and TRBJ1-4 gives the whole variable domain DGGITQSPKYLFRKEGQNVTLSCEQNLNHDAMYWYRQDPGQGLRLIYYSQIVNDFQKGDIAEGYSVSREKKESFPLTVTSAQKNPTAFYLCASGTGGSNEKLFFGSGTQLSVL.

This clone was found a few times. Other DNA sequences in the same sample also yield this CDR3. The chain employs TRBV19 and TRBJ2-6, with TRBD1 identical over 7 bases. Trimming took 4 bases from V and 2 from J; bases not matched to a gene: 2. Germline CDR1 is LNHDA and CDR2 is SQIVND (reference sequence). This CDR3 is 15 amino acids long. This CDR3 is CASSNDRAGANVLTF. The CDR3 bases are TGTGCCAGTAGTAACGACAGGGCTGGGGCCAACGTCCTGACTTTC. Full variable domain (missing parts from reference TRBV19 and TRBJ2-6): DGGITQSPKYLFRKEGQNVTLSCEQNLNHDAMYWYRQDPGQGLRLIYYSQIVNDFQKGDIAEGYSVSREKKESFPLTVTSAQKNPTAFYLCASSNDRAGANVLTFGAGSRLTVL.